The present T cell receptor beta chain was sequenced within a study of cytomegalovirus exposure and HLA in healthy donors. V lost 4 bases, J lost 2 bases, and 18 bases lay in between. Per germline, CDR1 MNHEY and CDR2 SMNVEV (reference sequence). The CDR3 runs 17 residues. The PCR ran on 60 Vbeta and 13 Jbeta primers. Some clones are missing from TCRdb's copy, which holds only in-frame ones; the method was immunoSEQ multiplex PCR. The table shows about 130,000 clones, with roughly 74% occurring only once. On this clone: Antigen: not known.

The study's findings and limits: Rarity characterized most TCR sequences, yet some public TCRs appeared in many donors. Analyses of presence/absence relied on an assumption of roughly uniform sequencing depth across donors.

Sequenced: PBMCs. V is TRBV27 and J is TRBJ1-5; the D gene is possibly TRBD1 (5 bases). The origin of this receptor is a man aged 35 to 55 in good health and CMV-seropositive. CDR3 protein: CASSSLQAQRGNQPQHF. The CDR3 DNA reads TGTGCCAGCAGTTCCCTACAGGCCCAAAGAGGCAATCAGCCCCAGCATTTT.